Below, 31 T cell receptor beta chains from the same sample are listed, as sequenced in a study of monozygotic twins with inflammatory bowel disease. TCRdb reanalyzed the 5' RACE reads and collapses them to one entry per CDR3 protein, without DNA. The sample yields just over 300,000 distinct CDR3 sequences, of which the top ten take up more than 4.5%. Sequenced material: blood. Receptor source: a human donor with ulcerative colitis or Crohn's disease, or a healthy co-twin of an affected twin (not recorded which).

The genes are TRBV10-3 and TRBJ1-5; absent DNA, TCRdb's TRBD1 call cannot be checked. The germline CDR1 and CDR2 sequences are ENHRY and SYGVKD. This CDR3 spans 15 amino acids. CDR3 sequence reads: CAISSQDRKNQPQHF.

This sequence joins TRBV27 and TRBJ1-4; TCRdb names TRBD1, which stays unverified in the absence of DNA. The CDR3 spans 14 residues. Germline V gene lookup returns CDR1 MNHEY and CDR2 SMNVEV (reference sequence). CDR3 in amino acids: CASSLGQVNEKLFF.

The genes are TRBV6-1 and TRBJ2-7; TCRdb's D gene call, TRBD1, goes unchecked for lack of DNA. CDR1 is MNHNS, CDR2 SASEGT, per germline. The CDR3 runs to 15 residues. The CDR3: CASSNRGRGSYEQYF.

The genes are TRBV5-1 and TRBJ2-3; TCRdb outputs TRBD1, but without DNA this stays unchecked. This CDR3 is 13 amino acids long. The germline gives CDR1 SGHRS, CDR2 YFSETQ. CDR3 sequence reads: CASKADITDTQYF.

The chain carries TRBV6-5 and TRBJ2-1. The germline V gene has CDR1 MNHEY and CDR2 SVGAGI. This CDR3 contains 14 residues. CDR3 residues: CASSSWGPYNEQFF.

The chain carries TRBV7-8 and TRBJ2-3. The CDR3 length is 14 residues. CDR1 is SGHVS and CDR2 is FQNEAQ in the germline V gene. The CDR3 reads CASSLGEPTDTQYF.

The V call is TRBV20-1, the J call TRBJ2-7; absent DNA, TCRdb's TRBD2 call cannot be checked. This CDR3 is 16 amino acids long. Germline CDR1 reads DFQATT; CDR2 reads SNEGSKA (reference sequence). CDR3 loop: CSAIAGTSGPGHEQYF.

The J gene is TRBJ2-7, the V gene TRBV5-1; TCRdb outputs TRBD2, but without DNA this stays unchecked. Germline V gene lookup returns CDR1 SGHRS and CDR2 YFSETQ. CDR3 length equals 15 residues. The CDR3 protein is CASCLIAGDTYEQYF. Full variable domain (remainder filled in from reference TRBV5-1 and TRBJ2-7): KAGVTQTPRYLIKTRGQQVTLSCSPISGHRSVSWYQQTPGQGLQFLFEYFSETQRNKGNFPGRFSGRQFSNSRSEMNVSTLELGDSALYLCASCLIAGDTYEQYFGPGTRLTVT.

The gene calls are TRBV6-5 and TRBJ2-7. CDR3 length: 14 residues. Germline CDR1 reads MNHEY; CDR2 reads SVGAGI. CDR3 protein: CASSYLDPTYEQYF.

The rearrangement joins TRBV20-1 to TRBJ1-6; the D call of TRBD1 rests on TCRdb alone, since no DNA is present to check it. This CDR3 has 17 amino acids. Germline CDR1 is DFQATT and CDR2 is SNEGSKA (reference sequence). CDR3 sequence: CSVGHTQFSSYNSPLHF.

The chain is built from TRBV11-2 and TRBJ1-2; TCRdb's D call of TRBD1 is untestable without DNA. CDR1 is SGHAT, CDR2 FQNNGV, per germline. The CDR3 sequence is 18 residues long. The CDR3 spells CASSSRSLGGPRNYGYTF.

CDR3: CASSSSGLTTNRWFF. The chain is built from TRBV7-8 and TRBJ2-1; the TCRdb call, TRBD2, lacks DNA for checking. This CDR3 region has 15 residues. Germline V gives CDR1 SGHVS, CDR2 FQNEAQ.

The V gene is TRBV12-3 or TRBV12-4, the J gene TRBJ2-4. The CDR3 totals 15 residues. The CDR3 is CASSVSGQAKNIQYF.

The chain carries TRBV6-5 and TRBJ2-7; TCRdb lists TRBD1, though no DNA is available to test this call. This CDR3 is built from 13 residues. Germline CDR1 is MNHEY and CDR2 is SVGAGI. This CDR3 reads CASSLPGTYEQYF.

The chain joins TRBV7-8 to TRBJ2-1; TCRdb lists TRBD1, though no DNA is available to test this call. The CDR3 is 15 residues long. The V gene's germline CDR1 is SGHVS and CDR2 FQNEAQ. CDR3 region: CASSLGTTGWNEQFF.

CDR3 region: CSARNSGQGDSPLHF. This chain joins TRBV20-1 and TRBJ1-6; TCRdb's assignment of TRBD1 cannot be checked, as there is no DNA. Germline V gives CDR1 DFQATT, CDR2 SNEGSKA (reference sequence). The CDR3 loop spans 15 amino acids.

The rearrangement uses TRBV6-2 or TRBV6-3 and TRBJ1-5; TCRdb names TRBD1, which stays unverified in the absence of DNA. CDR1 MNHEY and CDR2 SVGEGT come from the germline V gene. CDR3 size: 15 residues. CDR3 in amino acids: CASSPVGVSNQPQHF.

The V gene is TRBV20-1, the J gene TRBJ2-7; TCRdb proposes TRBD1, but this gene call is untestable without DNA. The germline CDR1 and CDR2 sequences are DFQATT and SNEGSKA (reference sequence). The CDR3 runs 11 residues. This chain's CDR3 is CRRDSPYEQYF.

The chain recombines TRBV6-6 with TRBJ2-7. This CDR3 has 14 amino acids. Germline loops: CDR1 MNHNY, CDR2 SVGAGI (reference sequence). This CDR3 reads CASRDGHQPYEQYF.

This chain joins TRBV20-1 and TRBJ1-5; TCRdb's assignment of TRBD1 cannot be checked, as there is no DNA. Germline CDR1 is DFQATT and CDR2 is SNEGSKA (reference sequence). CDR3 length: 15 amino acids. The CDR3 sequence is CSARRQGSRNQPQHF.

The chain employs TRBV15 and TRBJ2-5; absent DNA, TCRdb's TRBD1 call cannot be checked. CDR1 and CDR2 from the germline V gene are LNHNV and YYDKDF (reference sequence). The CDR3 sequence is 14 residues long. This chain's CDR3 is CATSRPEGRETQYF.

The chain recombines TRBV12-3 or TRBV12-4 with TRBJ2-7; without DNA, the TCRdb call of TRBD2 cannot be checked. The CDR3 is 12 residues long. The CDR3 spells CASTIQRGEQYF.

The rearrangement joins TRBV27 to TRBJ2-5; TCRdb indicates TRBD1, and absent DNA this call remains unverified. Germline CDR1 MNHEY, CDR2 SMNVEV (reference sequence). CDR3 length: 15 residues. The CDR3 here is CASSFVGAGAETQYF.

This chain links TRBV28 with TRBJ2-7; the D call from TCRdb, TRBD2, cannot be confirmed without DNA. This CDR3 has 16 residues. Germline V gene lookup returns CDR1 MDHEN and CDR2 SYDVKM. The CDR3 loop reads CASRNTGSGGLYEQYF.

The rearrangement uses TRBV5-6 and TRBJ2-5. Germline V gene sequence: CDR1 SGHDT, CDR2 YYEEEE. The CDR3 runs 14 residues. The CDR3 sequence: CASSLSRTLETQYF.

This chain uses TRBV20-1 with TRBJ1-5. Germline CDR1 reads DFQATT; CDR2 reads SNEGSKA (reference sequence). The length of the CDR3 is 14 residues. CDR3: CSARDSNSNQPQHF.

The CDR3 sequence is CSVGFLAGVRPGELFF. This chain links TRBV29-1 with TRBJ2-2; TCRdb indicates TRBD2, and absent DNA this call remains unverified. Germline V gene data show CDR1 as SQVTM and CDR2 as ANQGSEA. The CDR3 is made up of 16 amino acids.

The CDR3 sequence is CASSLGQGGTYEQYF. This chain joins TRBV5-1 and TRBJ2-7. The CDR3 contains 15 residues. Germline-derived CDR1 and CDR2 are SGHRS and YFSETQ.

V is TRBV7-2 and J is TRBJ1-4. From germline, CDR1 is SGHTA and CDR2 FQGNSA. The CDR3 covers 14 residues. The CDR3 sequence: CASSLSTGNEKLFF.

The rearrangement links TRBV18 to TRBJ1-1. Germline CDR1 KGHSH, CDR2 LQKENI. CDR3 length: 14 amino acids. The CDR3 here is CASSPGLGGAEAFF. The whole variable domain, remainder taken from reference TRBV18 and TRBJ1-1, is NAGVMQNPRHLVRRRGQEARLRCSPMKGHSHVYWYRQLPEEGLKFMVYLQKENIIDESGMPKERFSAEFPKEGPSILRIQQVVRGDSAAYFCASSPGLGGAEAFFGQGTRLTVV.

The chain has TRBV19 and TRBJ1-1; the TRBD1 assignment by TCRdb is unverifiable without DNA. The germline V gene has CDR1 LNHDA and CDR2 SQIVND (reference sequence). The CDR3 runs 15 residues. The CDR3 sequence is CASSIWDRKNTEAFF. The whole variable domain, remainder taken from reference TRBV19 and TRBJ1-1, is DGGITQSPKYLFRKEGQNVTLSCEQNLNHDAMYWYRQDPGQGLRLIYYSQIVNDFQKGDIAEGYSVSREKKESFPLTVTSAQKNPTAFYLCASSIWDRKNTEAFFGQGTRLTVV.